These 14 T cell receptor beta chains came from one sample sequenced in a study of PD-1 blockade in classical Hodgkin lymphoma. The patients all showed relapse after autologous stem cell transplantation, while their brentuximab vedotin exposure varied. Clones were sequenced by immunoSEQ multiplex PCR, and TCRdb holds only the in-frame ones, with some missing. The data contain over 20,000 clones, around 73% of them seen just once; the ten biggest clones take up about 24%. Source: peripheral blood mononuclear cells (PBMCs), taken before the second cycle of nivolumab. These receptors were taken from a human donor with classical Hodgkin lymphoma.

The V and J genes are TRBV7-2 and TRBJ2-1; D remains unclear. The CDR3 extends over 14 amino acids. Per the germline V gene, CDR1 is SGHTA and CDR2 is FQGNSA. Trimming left V 2 bases short and J 6 bases short, with 11 bases between. The CDR3 spells CASSLTGLVNEQFF. For the CDR3, the DNA is TGTGCCAGCAGCTTAACGGGTCTTGTCAATGAGCAGTTCTTC.

This clone turned up a few times. The chain recombines TRBV7-9 with TRBJ2-1; D not certain. The CDR3 consists of 13 residues. Germline V gene sequence: CDR1 SEHNR, CDR2 FQNEAQ (reference sequence). Deletions cut 5 bases from V and 8 bases from J, with 13 bases between. In nucleotides, the CDR3 is TGTGCCAGCAGCCCCTTTCCCCGTTATGAGCAGTTCTTC. This encodes CASSPFPRYEQFF.

This rearrangement joins TRBV5-1 to TRBJ2-7; 9 bases match TRBD1. This CDR3 spans 16 amino acids. Germline-derived CDR1 and CDR2 are SGHRS and YFSETQ. J gave up 4 bases and V 2 bases, and 10 bases lay outside the gene matches. The DNA for the CDR3 is TGCGCCAGCAGCTTCAGAACCGGGACAGGGCAGTACGAGCAGTACTTC. Its protein product is CASSFRTGTGQYEQYF.

The chain has TRBV28 and TRBJ2-1; D unresolved. The length of the CDR3 is 13 residues. The germline gives CDR1 MDHEN, CDR2 SYDVKM. V was clipped by 10 bases and J by 9 bases, with 19 bases between them. CDR3 residues: CATQLGTVREQFF. DNA for the CDR3: TGTGCCACCCAACTCGGCACAGTTCGTGAGCAGTTCTTC.

The chain couples TRBV7-6 to TRBJ2-2, with D maybe TRBD2 (6 bases). Trimming pared 5 bases from V and 4 bases from J, leaving 14 bases between. The CDR3 is 15 amino acids. Per germline, CDR1 SGHVS and CDR2 FNYEAQ. The CDR3 DNA follows: TGTGCCAGCAGCCAGGGACCCGGGGGCACCGGGGAGCTGTTTTTT. It encodes CASSQGPGGTGELFF.

The chain combines TRBV12-5 with TRBJ2-6; possibly TRBD1 for D (6 bases). Between the trimmed V and J ends, which lost 1 base and 2 bases, there was a span of 9 bases. Germline CDR1 LGHNT, CDR2 FRNRAP. CDR3 size: 16 residues. Here the CDR3 reads CASGLAPGAGANVLTF. As DNA, the CDR3 is TGTGCTAGTGGTTTGGCCCCAGGGGCTGGGGCCAACGTCCTGACTTTC.

This clone came up a few times. The chain combines TRBV6-1 with TRBJ2-5; 14 positions agree with TRBD2. This CDR3 comprises 19 residues. CDR1 and CDR2 (germline): MNHNS, SASEGT. The J segment lost 3 bases and the V segment lost 2 bases, leaving 11 bases of the junction unmatched. CDR3 loop: CASSERTGTSGSFKETQYF. CDR3 nucleotide sequence: TGTGCCAGCAGTGAAAGAACCGGGACTAGCGGGAGTTTTAAAGAGACCCAGTACTTC.

V gene TRBV6-6 combines with J gene TRBJ1-5; D is perhaps TRBD1 (6 bases). Per germline, CDR1 MNHNY and CDR2 SVGAGI (reference sequence). This CDR3 contains 13 residues. V was cut by 6 bases and J by 7 bases, with 13 bases left in between. For the CDR3, the DNA is TGTGCCAGCAGCTACACAGGGTCACAGCCCCAGCATTTT. Amino acid sequence: CASSYTGSQPQHF.

The genes are TRBV11-2 and TRBJ2-7; no definite D call. The V end was cut by 5 bases, the J end by 2 bases, with 7 bases between. Germline lookup yields CDR1 SGHAT and CDR2 FQNNGV. CDR3 length equals 12 residues. The CDR3 region is CASSPGTYEQYF. The CDR3 coding sequence is TGTGCCAGCAGCCCGGGTACCTACGAGCAGTACTTC.

V is TRBV6-5 and J is TRBJ2-1, with D unclear. Trimming shortened V by 5 bases and J by 10 bases, and 15 bases separated the two germline ends. The CDR3 has 13 residues. Per the germline V gene, CDR1 is MNHEY and CDR2 is SVGAGI. The CDR3 DNA is TGTGCCAGCAGTGCCCCCTTATCTATCGAGCAGTTCTTC. Protein product: CASSAPLSIEQFF.

The genes are TRBV11-2 and TRBJ2-1; D perhaps matches TRBD2 (5 bases). Germline V lookup: CDR1 SGHAT, CDR2 FQNNGV. V was clipped by 2 bases and J by 7 bases, with 21 bases between them. CDR3 length: 17 residues. The DNA for the CDR3 is TGTGCCAGCAGCTTATCCTCGGCGGGCGAGGGAAAAAATGAGCAGTTCTTC. This sequence encodes CASSLSSAGEGKNEQFF.

The chain combines TRBV5-5 with TRBJ1-1; no definite D call. CDR3 size: 13 residues. V was shortened by 2 bases and J by 1 base, with 6 bases between the two germline ends. Germline V gives CDR1 SGHKS, CDR2 YYEKEE (reference sequence). The CDR3 nucleotides are TGTGCCAGCAGCTTTCCAGGGAACACTGAAGCTTTCTTT. Protein product: CASSFPGNTEAFF.

The chain has TRBV6-1 and TRBJ2-1; 7 nucleotides match TRBD2. The J segment lost 0 bases and the V segment lost 3 bases, leaving 8 bases of the junction unmatched. The CDR3 is 17 amino acids. Germline V CDR1 and CDR2: MNHNS, SASEGT. The CDR3 here is CASSDRTTSDSYNEQFF. The CDR3 DNA sequence: TGTGCCAGCAGTGACAGAACAACTAGCGACTCCTACAATGAGCAGTTCTTC.

V and J are TRBV4-2 and TRBJ1-5, with 8 bases matching TRBD1. Losses at the gene ends were 4 bases for V and 5 bases for J; bases not matched to a gene: 7. Germline V lookup: CDR1 LGHNA, CDR2 YNFKEQ. The CDR3 runs to 15 residues. The CDR3 is CASSRGQGADQPQHF. Written as DNA, the CDR3 is TGTGCCAGCAGCCGAGGCCAGGGGGCAGATCAGCCCCAGCATTTT.